Listed below are T cell receptor beta chains from one sample, sequenced in a study of CD8+ T cells in alopecia areata. Measured with immunoSEQ multiplex PCR; TCRdb has only the in-frame clones, and not every one. This table holds 150,000 to 200,000 clones, approximately 59% found once. The sequencing here drew on CD4+ T cells sorted from blood, taken at approximately week 60, from a patient treated with tofacitinib. The origin of the receptors is a human donor with alopecia areata. The CDR3 runs from the conserved cysteine through the conserved F or W. Each record gives: J gene, clone size, V gene, D gene, CDR3 DNA, CDR3 protein. D genes are given only for firm matches. Clone size is not always given. Where it is, it says once, few, many or a class for expanded clones.

>TRBJ2-7|-|TRBV18|-
TGTGCCAGCTCACCGGAGTTCTCCTACGAGCAGTACTTC
CASSPEFSYEQYF
>TRBJ1-2|once|TRBV15|-
TGTGCCACCAGCCCTACCAAGGAAGGGGGCTACACCTTC
CATSPTKEGGYTF
>TRBJ2-7|-|TRBV13|TRBD1
TGTGCCAGCAGCTTAGTGGGCCTACAGGGGACGGCCTACGAGCAGTACTTC
CASSLVGLQGTAYEQYF
>TRBJ2-3|-|TRBV5-1|-
TGCGCCAGCAGCGAGCCCGGGGCAGATACGCAGTATTTT
CASSEPGADTQYF
>TRBJ1-5|-|TRBV6-1|-
TGTGCCAGCAGTGAGGAGGGGATGGGCAATCAGCCCCAGCATTTT
CASSEEGMGNQPQHF
>TRBJ2-7|-|TRBV6-5|-
TGTGCCAGCAGTGCCGACTATTGGCGCTACGAGCAGTACTTC
CASSADYWRYEQYF
>TRBJ2-3|-|TRBV14|-
TGTGCCAGCAGAAGAGGGGGGGCAGATACGCAGTATTTT
CASRRGGADTQYF
>TRBJ2-5|-|TRBV30|-
TGTGCCTGGAGTATTAGGGCACAAGAGACCCAGTACTTC
CAWSIRAQETQYF
>TRBJ2-4|-|TRBV30|-
TGTGCCGGCCAGGGACCTAAAAACATTCAGTACTTC
CAGQGPKNIQYF
>TRBJ2-3|few|TRBV29-1|TRBD1
TGCAGCGTTGAAGGTGACAGGGGGGGCACAGATACGCAGTATTTT
CSVEGDRGGTDTQYF
>TRBJ2-7|few|TRBV5-1|TRBD2
TGCGCCAGTTCTGGGTCTAGCGGGATGTCTTACGAGCAGTACTTC
CASSGSSGMSYEQYF
>TRBJ1-1|-|TRBV30|TRBD1
TGTGCCTGGGACAGGGGGATGTTAGGTAGGTCGGACACTGAAGCTTTCTTT
CAWDRGMLGRSDTEAFF
>TRBJ2-6|-|TRBV7-3|-
TGTGCCAGCAGCTCACAGGCCGCCAACTCTGGGGCCAACGTCCTGACTTTC
CASSSQAANSGANVLTF
>TRBJ2-7|-|TRBV5-1|TRBD1
TGCGCCAGCAGCCAACGGACAGGCTCCTACGAGCAGTACTTC
CASSQRTGSYEQYF
>TRBJ1-2|few|TRBV6-5|-
TGTGCCAGCAGCATCGACAGCTATGGCTACACCTTC
CASSIDSYGYTF
>TRBJ2-7|few|TRBV30|-
TGTGCCTGGAGTAGTAGGTACGAGCAGTACTTC
CAWSSRYEQYF
>TRBJ1-6|-|TRBV9|-
TGTGCCAGCAGCGTGGGGACTTCACCCCTCCACTTT
CASSVGTSPLHF
>TRBJ2-1|-|TRBV30|TRBD2
TGTGCCTGGACCCTAGCGGGGAAGAATGAGCAGTTCTTC
CAWTLAGKNEQFF
>TRBJ2-5|-|TRBV6-5|-
TGTGCCGTGCGGACCGGGTCACAAGAGACCCAGTACTTC
CAVRTGSQETQYF
>TRBJ2-7|-|TRBV6-5|-
TGTGCCAGCACTTCCGTGGGGCGGGAGCAGTACTTC
CASTSVGREQYF
>TRBJ1-3|-|TRBV30|TRBD1
TGTGCCTGGAGTCCAGGACAGGGAAACTCCATATATTTT
CAWSPGQGNSIYF
>TRBJ1-1|-|TRBV10-2|-
TGCGCCAGCACCTACATCGGTAAGAACACTGAAGCTTTCTTT
CASTYIGKNTEAFF
>TRBJ2-2|few|TRBV2|-
TGTGCCAGCAGTGACCCCAAGGGGGTGTATCTTCCCGGGGAGCTGTTTTTT
CASSDPKGVYLPGELFF
>TRBJ1-1|few|TRBV30|-
TGTGCCTGGAGCGGAAAGAAAGCTTTCTTT
CAWSGKKAFF
>TRBJ1-1|-|TRBV29-1|-
TGCAGCGTTGTCCCCCAGAGGGGGGCGGCTGAAGCTTTCTTT
CSVVPQRGAAEAFF
>TRBJ2-7|once|TRBV6-6|-
TGTGCCAGCAGTTACACTCCCGACTCGAGCGAGCAGTACTTC
CASSYTPDSSEQYF
>TRBJ2-7|-|TRBV13|TRBD1
TGTGCCAGCAGCTTAGGTCCCCTCGACAGGGGCTACGAGCAGTACTTC
CASSLGPLDRGYEQYF
>TRBJ2-5|-|TRBV6-5|TRBD1
TGTGCCAGCAGCCGGGACAGATCCAAAAAGACCCAGTACTTC
CASSRDRSKKTQYF
>TRBJ1-1|-|TRBV29-1|-
TGCAGCGTTGATAGAGGGATGAACACTGAAGCTTTCTTT
CSVDRGMNTEAFF
>TRBJ2-5|-|TRBV15|-
TGTGCCACCAGCAGAGGGACCAGCTGGGAGACCCAGTACTTC
CATSRGTSWETQYF
>TRBJ2-5|few|TRBV10-3|-
TGTGCCATCAGTGGTCCTGAAGAGACCCAGTACTTC
CAISGPEETQYF
>TRBJ2-3|-|TRBV30|-
TGTGCCTGGAGTGTACCTTCTGCACGTCGCACAGATACGCAGTATTTT
CAWSVPSARRTDTQYF